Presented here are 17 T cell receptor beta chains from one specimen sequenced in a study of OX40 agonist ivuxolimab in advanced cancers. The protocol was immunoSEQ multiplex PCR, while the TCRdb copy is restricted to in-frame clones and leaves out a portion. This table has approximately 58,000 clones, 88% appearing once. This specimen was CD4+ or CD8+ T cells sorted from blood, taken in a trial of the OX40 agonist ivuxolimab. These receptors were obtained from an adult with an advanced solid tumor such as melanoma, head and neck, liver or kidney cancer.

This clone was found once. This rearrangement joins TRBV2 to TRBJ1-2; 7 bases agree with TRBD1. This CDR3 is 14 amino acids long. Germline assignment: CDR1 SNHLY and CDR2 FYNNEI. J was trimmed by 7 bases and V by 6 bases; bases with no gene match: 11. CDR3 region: CASRRGDSSSGYTF. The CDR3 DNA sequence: TGTGCCAGCAGGAGGGGGGACAGCTCGAGTGGCTACACCTTC.

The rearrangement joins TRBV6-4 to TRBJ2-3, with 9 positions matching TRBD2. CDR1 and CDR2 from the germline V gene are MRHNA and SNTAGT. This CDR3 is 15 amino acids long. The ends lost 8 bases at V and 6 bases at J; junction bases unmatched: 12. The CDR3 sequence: CASSEGSGSPDTQYF. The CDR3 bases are TGTGCCAGCTCCGAAGGTAGCGGGAGTCCGGATACGCAGTATTTT.

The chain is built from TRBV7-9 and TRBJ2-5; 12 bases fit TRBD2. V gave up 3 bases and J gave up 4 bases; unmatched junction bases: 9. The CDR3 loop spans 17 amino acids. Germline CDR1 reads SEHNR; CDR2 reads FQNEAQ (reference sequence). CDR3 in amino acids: CASSFETSGSFGETQYF. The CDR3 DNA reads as TGTGCCAGCAGCTTTGAGACTAGCGGGAGCTTTGGAGAGACCCAGTACTTC. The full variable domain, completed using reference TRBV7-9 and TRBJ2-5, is DTGVSQNPRHKITKRGQNVTFRCDPISEHNRLYWYRQTLGQGPEFLTYFQNEAQLEKSRLLSDRFSAERPKGSFSTLEIQRTEQGDSAMYLCASSFETSGSFGETQYFGPGTRLLVL.

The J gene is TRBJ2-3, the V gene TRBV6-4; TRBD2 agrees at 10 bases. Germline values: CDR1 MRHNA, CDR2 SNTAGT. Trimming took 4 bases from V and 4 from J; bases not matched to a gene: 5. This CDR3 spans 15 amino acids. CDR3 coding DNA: TGTGCCAGCAGTGCTGGGACTAGCGTCGCAGATACGCAGTATTTT. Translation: CASSAGTSVADTQYF.

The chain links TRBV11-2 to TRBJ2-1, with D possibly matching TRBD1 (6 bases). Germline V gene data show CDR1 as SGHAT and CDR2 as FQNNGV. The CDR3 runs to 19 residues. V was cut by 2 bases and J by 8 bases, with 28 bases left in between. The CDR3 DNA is TGTGCCAGCAGCTTAAGGGGTGTCGTGGGACAAAGAACCTCCTATGAGCAGTTCTTC. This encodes CASSLRGVVGQRTSYEQFF. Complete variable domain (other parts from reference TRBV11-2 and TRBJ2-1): EAGVAQSPRYKIIEKRQSVAFWCNPISGHATLYWYQQILGQGPKLLIQFQNNGVVDDSQLPKDRFSAERLKGVDSTLKIQPAKLEDSAVYLCASSLRGVVGQRTSYEQFFGPGTRLTVL.

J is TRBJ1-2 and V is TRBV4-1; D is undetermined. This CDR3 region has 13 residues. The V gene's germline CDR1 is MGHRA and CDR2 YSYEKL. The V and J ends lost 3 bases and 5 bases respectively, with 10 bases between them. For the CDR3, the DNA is TGCGCCAGCAGCCAGGGGAACGGATATGGCTACACCTTC. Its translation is CASSQGNGYGYTF.

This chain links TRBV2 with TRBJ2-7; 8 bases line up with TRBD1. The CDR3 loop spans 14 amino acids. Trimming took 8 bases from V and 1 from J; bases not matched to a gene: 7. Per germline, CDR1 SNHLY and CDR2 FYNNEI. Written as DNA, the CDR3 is TGTGCCAGCGGCGCGGGACAGGAGTCCTACGAGCAGTACTTC. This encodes CASGAGQESYEQYF.

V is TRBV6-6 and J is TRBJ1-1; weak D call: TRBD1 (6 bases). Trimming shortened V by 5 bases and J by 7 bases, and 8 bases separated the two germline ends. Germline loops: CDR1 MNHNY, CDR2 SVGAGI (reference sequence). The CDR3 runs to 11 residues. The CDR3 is CASSTGIEAFF. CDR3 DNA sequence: TGTGCCAGCAGTACAGGGATTGAAGCTTTCTTT.

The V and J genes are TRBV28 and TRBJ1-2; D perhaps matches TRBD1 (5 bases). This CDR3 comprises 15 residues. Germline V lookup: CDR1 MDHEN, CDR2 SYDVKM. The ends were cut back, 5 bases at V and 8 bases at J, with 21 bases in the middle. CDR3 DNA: TGTGCCAGCAGTCTTCAGGTGGGTCCAGGGAAAGGCTACACCTTC. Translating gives CASSLQVGPGKGYTF.

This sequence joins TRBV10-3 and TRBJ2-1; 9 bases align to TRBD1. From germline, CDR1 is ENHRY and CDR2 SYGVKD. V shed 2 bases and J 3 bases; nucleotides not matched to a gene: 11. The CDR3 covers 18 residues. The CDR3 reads CAISEGTGLLVLYNEQFF. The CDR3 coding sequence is TGTGCCATCAGTGAGGGGACAGGGCTGCTAGTTCTCTACAATGAGCAGTTCTTC.

CDR3 in DNA: TGTGCCAGCAGCTCCCCGACCGGGGCCGTCGCTGGGGAGCTGTTTTTT. This gives the protein CASSSPTGAVAGELFF. This sequence joins TRBV5-4 and TRBJ2-2; D is tentatively TRBD1 or TRBD2 (5 bases each). V dropped 3 bases and J dropped 8 bases, with 20 bases sitting between them. CDR3 length: 16 residues. Germline V lookup: CDR1 SGHNT, CDR2 YYREEE (reference sequence).

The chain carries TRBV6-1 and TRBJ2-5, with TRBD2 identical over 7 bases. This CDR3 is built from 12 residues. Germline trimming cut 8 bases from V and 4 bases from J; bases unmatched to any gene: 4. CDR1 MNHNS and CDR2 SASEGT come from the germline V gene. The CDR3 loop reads CASETGGETQYF. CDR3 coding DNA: TGTGCCAGCGAGACGGGGGGAGAGACCCAGTACTTC.

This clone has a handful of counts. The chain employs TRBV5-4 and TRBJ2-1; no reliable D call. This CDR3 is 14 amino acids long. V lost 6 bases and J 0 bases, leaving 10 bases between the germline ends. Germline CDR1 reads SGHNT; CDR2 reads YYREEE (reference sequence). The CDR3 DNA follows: TGTGCCAGCACCCTAAGAGGCTCCTACAATGAGCAGTTCTTC. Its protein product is CASTLRGSYNEQFF.

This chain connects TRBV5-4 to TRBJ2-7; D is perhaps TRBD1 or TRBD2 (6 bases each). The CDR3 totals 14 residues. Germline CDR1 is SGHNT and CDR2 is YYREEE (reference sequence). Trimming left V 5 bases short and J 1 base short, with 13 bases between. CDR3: CASRPGGTSYEQYF. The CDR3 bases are TGTGCCAGCAGACCAGGCGGGACATCCTACGAGCAGTACTTC.

The CDR3 protein is CASSFLSLASRGGDTQYF. The CDR3, as DNA: TGTGCCAGCAGCTTCCTCAGTCTGGCTTCTAGAGGTGGAGATACGCAGTATTTT. The chain joins TRBV5-6 to TRBJ2-3; D is ambiguous. Trimming pared 2 bases from V and 5 bases from J, leaving 24 bases between. The CDR3 is 18 residues long. CDR1 SGHDT and CDR2 YYEEEE come from the germline V gene.

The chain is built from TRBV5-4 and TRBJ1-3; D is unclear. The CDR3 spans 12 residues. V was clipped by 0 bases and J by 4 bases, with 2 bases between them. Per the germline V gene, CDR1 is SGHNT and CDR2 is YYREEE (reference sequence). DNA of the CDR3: TGTGCCAGCAGCTTGGAGGGAAACACCATATATTTT. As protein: CASSLEGNTIYF.

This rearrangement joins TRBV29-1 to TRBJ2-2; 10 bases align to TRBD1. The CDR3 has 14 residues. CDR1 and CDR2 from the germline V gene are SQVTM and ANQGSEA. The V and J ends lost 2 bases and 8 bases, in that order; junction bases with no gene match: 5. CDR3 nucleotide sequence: TGCAGCGTTGAATTAGGACAGGGGGTTGGGGAGCTGTTTTTT. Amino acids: CSVELGQGVGELFF.